This T cell receptor (beta chain) was profiled in a study of CD8 T cells in ankylosing spondylitis. General observations from the study: Before this, some motif variants had been reported in reactive arthritis synovial fluid and blood. Clones that were linked to disease were CD8+ and were relatively rare in peripheral blood. In ankylosing spondylitis blood, a motif of about eight highly homologous TCR beta variants appeared characteristic. Significantly higher representation of disease-linked clones was reported for matched ankylosing spondylitis synovial fluid.

Molecular-barcoded quantitative 5'-RACE produced these TCR beta libraries. TCRdb re-called the 5' RACE reads through MiXCR, storing one row per CDR3 protein. This sample has under 950,000 distinct CDR3 sequences; 19% occur once, and the top ten carry 15% to 20%. This clonotype was detected a few times. Its cognate antigen is unknown. Germline CDR1 reads SGHTA; CDR2 reads FQGTGA. V was cut by 0 bases and J by 6 bases, with 3 bases left in between. This CDR3 is built from 12 residues. V usage is TRBV7-3 and J usage is TRBJ2-1; D not certain. The clonotype originates from a male donor with ankylosing spondylitis. The source material was blood, either unsorted or a sorted T cell fraction (not recorded which). The CDR3 DNA sequence: TGTGCCAGCAGCTTAACTCCCAATGAGCAGTTCTTC. Its translation: CASSLTPNEQFF.